One and the same sample provided the 30 T cell receptor beta chains below, sequenced in a study of T-cell memory formation after mild COVID-19. TCRdb analysed the 5' RACE reads with MiXCR anew, one entry per CDR3 protein. The sample lists approximately 570,000 distinct CDR3 sequences, roughly 18% occurring once. Sequences were obtained from PBMCs or a T cell subset sorted from them (not recorded which). The receptors were sampled from an adult woman who had mild COVID-19 (a few samples of this study predate the infection). Cell type and time point are not known.

This clonotype has only a few counts. This sequence joins TRBV7-9 and TRBJ1-5, with 8 bases lining up with TRBD1. J lost 5 bases, V lost 5 bases, and 14 bases had no gene match. The CDR3 is 17 amino acids. CDR1 SEHNR and CDR2 FQNEAQ come from the germline V gene (reference sequence). CDR3 region: CASSPGTGEGTDQPQHF. The CDR3 coding sequence is TGTGCCAGCAGCCCCGGGACAGGAGAAGGAACGGATCAGCCCCAGCATTTT.

This clonotype occurred a few times. This chain's CDR3 is CASSPEGGRKTEAFF. The CDR3 DNA reads as TGTGCCAGCTCACCAGAGGGGGGAAGGAAGACTGAAGCTTTCTTT. This chain joins TRBV18 and TRBJ1-1, with a tentative D call TRBD1 (6 bases). Germline-derived CDR1 and CDR2 are KGHSH and LQKENI. This CDR3 spans 15 amino acids. Deletions cut 2 bases from V and 5 bases from J, with 15 bases between. The full variable domain, with the rest looked up from reference TRBV18 and TRBJ1-1, is NAGVMQNPRHLVRRRGQEARLRCSPMKGHSHVYWYRQLPEEGLKFMVYLQKENIIDESGMPKERFSAEFPKEGPSILRIQQVVRGDSAAYFCASSPEGGRKTEAFFGQGTRLTVV.

In this sample, this clonotype turned up a few times. The chain links TRBV9 to TRBJ2-3, with a tentative D call TRBD2 (6 bases). The ends were cut back, 8 bases at V and 5 bases at J, with 18 bases in the middle. The length of the CDR3 is 14 residues. From germline, CDR1 is SGDLS and CDR2 YYNGEE. CDR3 residues: CASQLAETGDTQYF. DNA for the CDR3: TGTGCCAGTCAATTAGCGGAGACGGGAGATACGCAGTATTTT.

The chain carries TRBV10-3 and TRBJ2-7; 10 bases are a match to TRBD1. The germline gives CDR1 ENHRY, CDR2 SYGVKD. V shed 7 bases, J shed 4 bases, and the junction held 10 bases outside the gene matches. The CDR3 length is 15 residues. Here the CDR3 reads CAIKPGQGMGYEQYF. DNA of the CDR3: TGTGCCATCAAGCCGGGACAGGGGATGGGTTACGAGCAGTACTTC.

This clonotype was picked up a small number of times. The rearrangement links TRBV7-2 to TRBJ2-7; possibly TRBD1 for D (6 bases). The germline V gene has CDR1 SGHTA and CDR2 FQGNSA. The CDR3 has 15 residues. V shed 5 bases and J shed 2 bases, with 16 bases lying between them. CDR3 in DNA: TGTGCCAGCAGCCCAACCAGGGGCGGAACCTACGAGCAGTACTTC. Translating gives CASSPTRGGTYEQYF. Full variable domain (rest looked up from reference TRBV7-2 and TRBJ2-7): GAGVSQSPSNKVTEKGKDVELRCDPISGHTALYWYRQSLGQGLEFLIYFQGNSAPDKSGLPSDRFSAERTGGSVSTLTIQRTQQEDSAVYLCASSPTRGGTYEQYFGPGTRLTVT.

The chain links TRBV11-2 to TRBJ1-1, with a weak D call TRBD1 (5 bases). Germline CDR1 reads SGHAT; CDR2 reads FQNNGV. The V and J ends lost 5 bases and 7 bases respectively, with 8 bases between them. The CDR3 has 11 residues. The CDR3 reads CASSGHVEAFF. The CDR3 nucleotides read TGTGCCAGCAGCGGACACGTTGAAGCTTTCTTT.

This clonotype was counted between two and nine times. V usage is TRBV6-5 and J usage is TRBJ2-3; 10 bases agree with TRBD1. V was clipped by 3 bases and J by 5 bases; unmatched bases: 5. CDR3 length: 15 amino acids. Per the germline V gene, CDR1 is MNHEY and CDR2 is SVGAGI. The CDR3 DNA sequence: TGTGCCAGCAGTTATGAGGGGGACAGGGGAGATACGCAGTATTTT. As protein: CASSYEGDRGDTQYF.

This chain connects TRBV20-1 to TRBJ2-1, with TRBD2 matching 7 bases. V shed 3 bases and J 4 bases; nucleotides not matched to a gene: 12. CDR3 length: 16 amino acids. Germline CDR1 is DFQATT and CDR2 is SNEGSKA (reference sequence). The CDR3 here is CSARNRDSGGYNEQFF. CDR3 nucleotides: TGCAGTGCTAGGAACCGGGACTCCGGGGGGTACAATGAGCAGTTCTTC.

There are a few counts of this clonotype. The chain carries TRBV3-1 and TRBJ2-5; TRBD2 matches at 12 bases. This CDR3 contains 16 residues. V dropped 4 bases and J dropped 2; count of bases not matched to a gene: 5. CDR1 is LGHDT and CDR2 is YNNKEL in the germline V gene (reference sequence). The CDR3 DNA reads as TGTGCCAGCAGCCTCGGACTAGCGGGGAAACAAGAGACCCAGTACTTC. It is translated as CASSLGLAGKQETQYF.

This chain uses TRBV30 with TRBJ2-1, with 9 bases aligning to TRBD2. V shed 1 base and J 4 bases; nucleotides not matched to a gene: 5. The CDR3 covers 15 residues. Germline V gene data show CDR1 as GTSNPN and CDR2 as SVGIG (reference sequence). As DNA, the CDR3 is TGTGCCTGGAGTGGGGGACTAGCTCTTTACAATGAGCAGTTCTTC. Amino acid sequence: CAWSGGLALYNEQFF.

There are a few counts of this clonotype. The gene calls are TRBV29-1 and TRBJ2-7, with 7 bases identical to TRBD1. The germline CDR1 and CDR2 sequences are SQVTM and ANQGSEA. This CDR3 comprises 16 residues. The ends lost 0 bases at V and 11 bases at J; junction bases unmatched: 19. The CDR3, as DNA: TGCAGCGTTGAAGAGAGGGACAGTAGGGTTTCCTACGTGAAGTACTTC. Translated, it gives CSVEERDSRVSYVKYF.

This clonotype was picked up a small number of times. The chain combines TRBV2 with TRBJ2-1, with TRBD2 identical over 13 bases. Germline V gene sequence: CDR1 SNHLY, CDR2 FYNNEI. The CDR3 contains 14 residues. Trimming cost V 6 bases and J 7 bases; bases outside gene matches: 3. The CDR3 region has the DNA TGTGCCAGCAGCGGACTAGCGGGAGAAAATGAGCAGTTCTTC. Its translation is CASSGLAGENEQFF.

This clonotype has more than one count but fewer than ten. The V gene is TRBV14, the J gene TRBJ2-3; D ambiguous. Trimming stripped 5 bases from V and 0 bases from J, with 18 bases between. Germline V gene sequence: CDR1 SGHDN, CDR2 FVKESK. The CDR3 is 17 amino acids. CDR3 DNA sequence: TGTGCCAGCAGCGATACGATGGAGCCCATAAGCACAGATACGCAGTATTTT. Translating gives CASSDTMEPISTDTQYF.

This clonotype was observed a few times. The chain links TRBV4-2 to TRBJ2-3; no firm D call. The CDR3 runs to 14 residues. The germline gives CDR1 LGHNA, CDR2 YNFKEQ. The germline V and J ends were trimmed by 0 bases and 2 bases, with 6 bases remaining between them. CDR3 in amino acids: CASSQDPTTDTQYF. Written as DNA, the CDR3 is TGTGCCAGCAGCCAAGATCCCACCACAGATACGCAGTATTTT.

This clonotype was seen a few times. The J gene is TRBJ1-4, the V gene TRBV9; tentative D call: TRBD1 (6 bases). The V gene lost 3 bases and the J gene lost 4 bases, with 19 bases spanning the gap. There are 17 residues in the CDR3. CDR1 SGDLS and CDR2 YYNGEE come from the germline V gene. The CDR3 sequence is CASSAEEQGNFNEKLFF. The CDR3 DNA reads as TGTGCCAGCAGCGCCGAAGAGCAGGGGAATTTTAATGAAAAACTGTTTTTT.

In this sample, this clonotype turned up many times. The chain couples TRBV7-9 to TRBJ2-5, with D maybe TRBD1 (6 bases). CDR3 length: 13 residues. Trimming left V 5 bases short and J 5 bases short, with 12 bases between. Per germline, CDR1 SEHNR and CDR2 FQNEAQ (reference sequence). The CDR3 DNA reads TGTGCCAGCAGCCCCCAGGGGCGGGAGACCCAGTACTTC. Translating it yields CASSPQGRETQYF.

This clonotype was recorded a few times. The CDR3 protein is CATSDLPSNEQFF. DNA of the CDR3: TGTGCCACCAGTGATTTACCGTCCAATGAGCAGTTCTTC. The chain combines TRBV24-1 with TRBJ2-1; D remains unclear. The germline gives CDR1 KGHDR, CDR2 SFDVKD. Between the trimmed V and J ends, which lost 1 base and 6 bases, there was a span of 6 bases. CDR3 length equals 13 residues.

This clonotype was seen repeatedly, ten times or more. The germline gene is not matched at one end of the junction; a read error may be the cause. This chain connects TRBV12-3 or TRBV12-4 to TRBJ2-1; 9 bases are a match to TRBD2. This CDR3 spans 12 amino acids. CDR3 DNA: TGTGCCAGCAGCGGAGGACTAGCGCGATCAAACTTC. As protein: CASSGGLARSNF.

V is TRBV5-6 and J is TRBJ2-4; perhaps D is TRBD1 or TRBD2 (5 bases each). Germline V gene sequence: CDR1 SGHDT, CDR2 YYEEEE. Trimming took 0 bases from V and 6 from J, leaving 19 bases between them. This CDR3 is built from 17 residues. The CDR3 sequence: CASSLESLRDGSNIQYF. Here the CDR3 DNA reads TGTGCCAGCAGCTTGGAGTCTCTCCGGGACGGTTCAAACATTCAGTACTTC.

The J gene is TRBJ2-1, the V gene TRBV5-4, with unresolved D. This CDR3 is 14 amino acids long. Trimming left V 0 bases short and J 6 bases short, with 10 bases between. Germline V gene data show CDR1 as SGHNT and CDR2 as YYREEE (reference sequence). CDR3 loop: CASSLATDRNEQFF. The CDR3 coding sequence is TGTGCCAGCAGCTTGGCGACCGACCGCAATGAGCAGTTCTTC.

V usage is TRBV6-5 and J usage is TRBJ2-6; TRBD1 matches at 9 bases. The CDR3 loop spans 18 amino acids. Unmatched junction bases numbered 8, after V lost 3 bases and J lost 2 bases. Germline V gives CDR1 MNHEY, CDR2 SVGAGI. The CDR3 DNA is TGTGCCAGCAGTTATACAGGGGGCATCCCCGCTGGGGCCAACGTCCTGACTTTC. Translating it yields CASSYTGGIPAGANVLTF.

This clonotype was observed a handful of times. The chain combines TRBV12-3 or TRBV12-4 with TRBJ1-6; 7 nucleotides align to TRBD1. The CDR3 sequence is 16 residues long. J lost 6 bases, V lost 6 bases, and 11 bases had no gene match. The CDR3 region has the DNA TGTGCCAGCAGGTCGGAGAGGGGGCAATCTAATTCACCCCTCCACTTT. Encoded protein: CASRSERGQSNSPLHF.

The chain joins TRBV4-3 to TRBJ2-7; TRBD2 aligns across 12 bases. V trimming: 4 bases; J trimming: 3 bases; junction bases outside the gene matches: 4. CDR3 length: 15 residues. Germline loops: CDR1 LGHNA, CDR2 YSLEER. In DNA, the CDR3 is TGCGCCAGCAGCCCACGACTAGCGGGAGTCTACGAGCAGTACTTC. This encodes CASSPRLAGVYEQYF.

The rearrangement links TRBV20-1 to TRBJ1-5; D might be TRBD1 (5 bases). The ends were cut back, 5 bases at V and 7 bases at J, with 15 bases in the middle. The CDR3 consists of 13 residues. Germline V gene sequence: CDR1 DFQATT, CDR2 SNEGSKA (reference sequence). The CDR3 loop is CSAGGRQGQPQHF. The CDR3 DNA reads TGCAGTGCTGGCGGACGCCAGGGACAGCCCCAGCATTTT.

The chain uses TRBV6-2 or TRBV6-3 and TRBJ2-1, with 9 bases that match TRBD2. V shed 5 bases and J 4 bases; nucleotides not matched to a gene: 6. The CDR3 contains 15 residues. The V gene's germline CDR1 is MNHEY and CDR2 SVGEGT. CDR3 sequence reads: CASSAGTSRYNEQFF. DNA of the CDR3: TGTGCCAGCAGTGCAGGGACTAGCAGGTACAATGAGCAGTTCTTC.

The rearrangement joins TRBV7-7 to TRBJ1-1; D uncertain. Per germline, CDR1 SSHAT and CDR2 FNYEAQ (reference sequence). This CDR3 contains 14 residues. V lost 6 bases, J lost 0 bases, and 11 bases lay in between. The CDR3 loop reads CASSFISMNTEAFF. The CDR3 region has the DNA TGTGCCAGCAGTTTTATATCTATGAACACTGAAGCTTTCTTT.

This clonotype was seen only a few times. The chain carries TRBV12-3 or TRBV12-4 and TRBJ2-7; D assignment may be TRBD1 or TRBD2 (5 bases each). CDR3 size: 11 residues. V gave up 11 bases and J gave up 5 bases, with 13 bases separating them. CDR3 coding DNA: TGTGCCGCAGTACTGGGGGACGAGCAGTACTTC. Its protein product is CAAVLGDEQYF.

The chain couples TRBV3-1 to TRBJ2-1, with D perhaps given as TRBD1 or TRBD2 (5 bases each). The V gene's germline CDR1 is LGHDT and CDR2 YNNKEL (reference sequence). V was clipped by 4 bases and J by 2 bases, with 15 bases between them. This CDR3 comprises 16 residues. CDR3 in amino acids: CASSLLAWGTYNEQFF. CDR3 DNA: TGTGCCAGCAGCCTCTTAGCCTGGGGGACCTACAATGAGCAGTTCTTC.

The rearrangement uses TRBV11-2 and TRBJ2-5; perhaps TRBD1 as D (7 bases). This CDR3 is 14 amino acids long. V lost 5 bases to trimming and J lost 8 bases, with 18 bases between them. The germline CDR1 and CDR2 sequences are SGHAT and FQNNGV. The DNA of the CDR3 is TGTGCCAGCAGCCCAGGGGGGACGCAAGGAACCCAGTACTTC. Amino acid sequence: CASSPGGTQGTQYF.

V is TRBV24-1 and J is TRBJ1-3; D is undetermined. Trimming removed 2 bases from V and 1 base from J, with 5 bases in between. This CDR3 contains 14 residues. From germline, CDR1 is KGHDR and CDR2 SFDVKD. CDR3 region: CATSDSRSGNTIYF. As DNA, the CDR3 is TGTGCCACCAGTGATTCGAGGTCTGGAAACACCATATATTTT.